This TCR beta chain is drawn from a study of shared clonotypes between healthy human individuals. Concerning this clone itself: The target antigen is unknown.

Measured with immunoSEQ multiplex PCR; TCRdb has only the in-frame clones, and not every one. The table records more than 2 million clones, approximately 96% of them present only once. General study results and limits: Only blood underwent sampling, and tissue repertoires likely differ.

Source material: naive CD4+ T cells sorted from blood. The subset here: CD45RA+ positively selected. This TCR derives from a man between 18 and 29 years old in good health.

The CDR3 DNA reads as TGCGCCAGCAGCTCGGACAGGGCCAGAACTAATGAAAAACTGTTTTTT. Encoded protein: CASSSDRARTNEKLFF. V is TRBV5-1 and J is TRBJ1-4; TRBD1 aligns across 8 bases. CDR3 size: 16 residues. The V and J ends lost 3 bases and 1 base, in that order; junction bases with no gene match: 5. In germline, CDR1 is SGHRS, CDR2 YFSETQ.